Detailed here is one TCR beta chain. CDR3 size: 13 residues. V lost 2 bases and J lost 8, with 12 bases in between. CDR1 is MNHNY, CDR2 SVGAGI, per germline (reference sequence). Full-length variable regions came from constant-region reverse primers plus semi-nested Nested Universal Primer A PCR. TCRdb analysed the 5' RACE reads with MiXCR anew, one entry per CDR3 protein. Of tens of thousands of distinct CDR3 sequences listed, 28% are singletons. Naive CD4+ T cells were purified with Tregs depleted by CD25. Sequencing was performed on naive CD4+ T cells sorted from blood. Subset given: naive CD4+ T cells, CD4+CD45RA+CD25-. The chain recombines TRBV6-6 with TRBJ1-2; weak D call: TRBD1 (5 bases). The TCR comes from a female donor with breast cancer. The DNA for the CDR3 is TGTGCCAGCAGTTACGGGAGTTGGGGCGGCTACACCTTC. Its protein is CASSYGSWGGYTF.